In its sample, the clone carrying this TCR beta chain was seen a few times. These data are taken from a study of blood T cell repertoires in COVID-19. Overall study context: Spain, Italy and the United States supplied samples that represented acute and convalescent COVID-19.

Profiled with immunoSEQ multiplex PCR; TCRdb holds only in-frame clones, not every one. The sample lists approximately 180,000 clones, 60% to 80% occurring once. Germline-derived CDR1 and CDR2 are MNHEY and SVGAGI. This CDR3 has 15 amino acids. V trimming: 6 bases; J trimming: 6 bases; junction bases outside the gene matches: 6. The gene calls are TRBV6-5 and TRBJ1-6, with 9 bases fitting TRBD1. The material sequenced was peripheral blood. This TCR was sampled from a woman aged 70-85 years with acute or convalescent COVID-19. The CDR3 region is CASRRQGERNSPLHF. The CDR3 DNA follows: TGTGCCAGCAGACGACAGGGGGAACGTAATTCACCCCTCCACTTT.